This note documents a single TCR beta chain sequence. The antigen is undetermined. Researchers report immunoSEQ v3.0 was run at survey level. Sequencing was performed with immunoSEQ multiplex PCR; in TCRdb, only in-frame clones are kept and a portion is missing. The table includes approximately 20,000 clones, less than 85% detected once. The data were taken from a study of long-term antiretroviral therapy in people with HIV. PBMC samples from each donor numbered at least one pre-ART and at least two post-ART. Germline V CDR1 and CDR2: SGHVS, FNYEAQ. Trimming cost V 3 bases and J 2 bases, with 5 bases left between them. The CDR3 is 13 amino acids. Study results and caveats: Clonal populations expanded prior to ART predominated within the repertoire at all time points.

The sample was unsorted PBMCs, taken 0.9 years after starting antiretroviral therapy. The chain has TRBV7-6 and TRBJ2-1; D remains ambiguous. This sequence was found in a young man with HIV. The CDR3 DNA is TGTGCCAGCAGCTTGGCCACCTACAATGAGCAGTTCTTC. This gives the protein CASSLATYNEQFF.